The 13 T cell receptor beta chains below were found in one sample sequenced in a study of blood T cell repertoires in COVID-19. Clones were sequenced by immunoSEQ multiplex PCR, and TCRdb holds only the in-frame ones, with some missing. The repertoire includes fewer than 250,000 clones, approximately 86% of them detected once, and more than 5.5% sits in the top ten. Sequences were obtained from peripheral blood. Every receptor here comes from a human donor in a cohort sampled during active COVID-19.

This clone appeared once. The genes are TRBV7-9 and TRBJ2-3, with 8 positions matching TRBD2. Germline CDR1 and CDR2: SEHNR and FQNEAQ (reference sequence). The CDR3 sequence is 18 residues long. V dropped 2 bases and J dropped 5; count of bases not matched to a gene: 15. CDR3 in amino acids: CASSLITKSGGLGDTQYF. The CDR3 coding sequence is TGTGCCAGCAGCTTAATCACGAAAAGCGGGGGCCTGGGAGATACGCAGTATTTT. The entire variable domain, with the rest obtained from reference TRBV7-9 and TRBJ2-3, is as follows: DTGVSQNPRHKITKRGQNVTFRCDPISEHNRLYWYRQTLGQGPEFLTYFQNEAQLEKSRLLSDRFSAERPKGSFSTLEIQRTEQGDSAMYLCASSLITKSGGLGDTQYFGPGTRLTVL.

The gene calls are TRBV10-2 and TRBJ1-3; D is uncertain. This CDR3 is 12 amino acids long. Germline CDR1 is WSHSY and CDR2 is SAAADI. The germline V and J ends were trimmed by 6 bases and 4 bases, with 7 bases remaining between them. CDR3 DNA sequence: TGCGCCAGCAGCGAGACAGGAAACACCATATATTTT. This gives the protein CASSETGNTIYF.

The sample holds a few counts of this clone. The rearrangement links TRBV3-1 (or the pseudogene TRBV3-2) to TRBJ2-1, with D possibly TRBD2 on 5 matching bases. Germline V gene sequence: CDR1 LGHDT, CDR2 YNNKEL (reference sequence). Between the trimmed V and J ends, which lost 0 bases and 0 bases, there was a span of 18 bases. The CDR3 extends over 19 amino acids. CDR3 in amino acids: CASSQDSGIMTFSYNEQFF. The CDR3 nucleotides are TGTGCCAGCAGCCAAGACTCGGGGATTATGACGTTCTCCTACAATGAGCAGTTCTTC.

This clone was observed once. V usage is TRBV5-1 and J usage is TRBJ2-4; D might be TRBD2 (5 bases). The CDR3 covers 15 residues. The germline V and J ends were trimmed by 0 bases and 4 bases, with 11 bases remaining between them. The germline V gene has CDR1 SGHRS and CDR2 YFSETQ. The CDR3 spells CASSLGGYEKNIQYF. The DNA for the CDR3 is TGCGCCAGCAGCTTGGGAGGGTATGAGAAAAACATTCAGTACTTC.

The chain combines TRBV29-1 with TRBJ2-7, with D tentatively TRBD1 (5 bases). The CDR3 is 13 amino acids. Trimming cost V 2 bases and J 4 bases, with 12 bases left between them. Germline values: CDR1 SQVTM, CDR2 ANQGSEA. CDR3 in DNA: TGCAGCGTTGAATTGGCCCCAGGGTACGAGCAGTACTTC. Translating gives CSVELAPGYEQYF.

This chain connects TRBV10-3 to TRBJ2-5; perhaps TRBD1 as D (7 bases). The V end was cut by 11 bases, the J end by 5 bases, with 18 bases between. The CDR3 loop spans 13 amino acids. Germline V gene lookup returns CDR1 ENHRY and CDR2 SYGVKD. The CDR3 spells CASGERGHETQYF. The DNA for the CDR3 is TGTGCCTCGGGGGAAAGGGGGCATGAGACCCAGTACTTC.

This chain links TRBV3-1 (or the pseudogene TRBV3-2) with TRBJ2-5; maybe TRBD1 (5 bases). Trimming took off 4 bases at V and 3 bases at J, with 21 bases between the two ends. This CDR3 comprises 17 residues. CDR1 and CDR2 (germline): LGHDT, YNNKEL (reference sequence). The CDR3 bases are TGTGCCAGCAGCCGAGATTCCAAAAGTTTAGGGGAAGAGACCCAGTACTTC. Residues: CASSRDSKSLGEETQYF.

The sample holds one count of this clone. The chain carries TRBV4-2 and TRBJ2-7; tentatively, D is TRBD1 (5 bases). The CDR3 length is 15 residues. The germline V and J ends were trimmed by 4 bases and 4 bases, with 17 bases remaining between them. Germline assignment: CDR1 LGHNA and CDR2 YNFKEQ. The CDR3: CASSLLEGADYEQYF. DNA of the CDR3: TGTGCCAGCAGCCTTTTGGAAGGGGCGGATTACGAGCAGTACTTC.

This chain connects TRBV18 to TRBJ1-1; D not certain. There are 15 residues in the CDR3. V was trimmed by 1 base and J by 4 bases, leaving 13 bases between them. Germline CDR1 KGHSH, CDR2 LQKENI. CDR3 nucleotides: TGTGCCAGCTCACCACAATCGGGGTTGGGCACTGAAGCTTTCTTT. Translating it yields CASSPQSGLGTEAFF.

The V call is TRBV3-1 (or the pseudogene TRBV3-2), the J call TRBJ1-2; D is ambiguous. The CDR3 runs 15 residues. Germline lookup yields CDR1 LGHDT and CDR2 YNNKEL (reference sequence). V lost 5 bases to trimming and J lost 4 bases, with 17 bases between them. The CDR3 protein is CASSYTALKPYGYTF. CDR3 bases: TGTGCCAGCAGCTACACAGCCCTAAAACCCTATGGCTACACCTTC.

The chain is built from TRBV6-5 and TRBJ1-5; D might be TRBD1 (5 bases). V shed 7 bases and J shed 2 bases, with 15 bases lying between them. Looked up from germline, CDR1 is MNHEY and CDR2 is SVGAGI. The CDR3 has 15 amino acids. CDR3 nucleotide sequence: TGTGCCAGCAATCTCCAGGGAGGGCGCAATCAGCCCCAGCATTTT. This sequence encodes CASNLQGGRNQPQHF.

The chain uses TRBV18 and TRBJ2-5; D unresolved. The CDR3 covers 15 residues. Germline CDR1 is KGHSH and CDR2 is LQKENI. Trimming stripped 2 bases from V and 2 bases from J, with 12 bases between. The CDR3 is CASSPSSTNQETQYF. In nucleotides, the CDR3 is TGTGCCAGCTCACCATCGTCGACAAATCAAGAGACCCAGTACTTC.

The chain carries TRBV5-1 and TRBJ1-1, with 7 positions matching TRBD1. Germline CDR1 is SGHRS and CDR2 is YFSETQ. There are 17 residues in the CDR3. After removal of 2 bases from V and 0 bases from J, the junction contained 10 bases not matched to a gene. CDR3 region: CASSFTAKGAMNTEAFF. CDR3 nucleotide sequence: TGCGCCAGCAGCTTCACGGCGAAGGGGGCAATGAACACTGAAGCTTTCTTT.